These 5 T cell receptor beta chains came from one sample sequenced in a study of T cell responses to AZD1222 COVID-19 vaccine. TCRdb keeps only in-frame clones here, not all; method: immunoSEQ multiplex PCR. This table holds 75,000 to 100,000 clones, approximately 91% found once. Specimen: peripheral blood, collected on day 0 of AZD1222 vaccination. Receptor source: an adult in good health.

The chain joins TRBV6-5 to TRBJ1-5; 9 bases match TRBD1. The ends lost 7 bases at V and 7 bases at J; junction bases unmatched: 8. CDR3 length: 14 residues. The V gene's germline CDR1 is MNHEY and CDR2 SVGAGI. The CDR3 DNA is TGTGCCAGCATTGCCGGGACAGGGTTACAGCCCCAGCATTTT. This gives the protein CASIAGTGLQPQHF.

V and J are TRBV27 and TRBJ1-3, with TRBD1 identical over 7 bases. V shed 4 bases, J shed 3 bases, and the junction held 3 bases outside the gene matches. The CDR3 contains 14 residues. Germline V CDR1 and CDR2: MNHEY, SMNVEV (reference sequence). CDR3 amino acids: CASSSRGLGNTIYF. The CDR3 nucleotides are TGTGCCAGCAGTTCAAGGGGGCTTGGAAACACCATATATTTT.

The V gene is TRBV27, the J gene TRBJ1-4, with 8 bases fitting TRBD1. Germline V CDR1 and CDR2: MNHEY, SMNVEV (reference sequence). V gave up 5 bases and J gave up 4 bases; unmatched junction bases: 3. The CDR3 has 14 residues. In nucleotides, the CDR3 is TGTGCCAGCAGTAGGACAGGGTATAATGAAAAACTGTTTTTT. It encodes CASSRTGYNEKLFF. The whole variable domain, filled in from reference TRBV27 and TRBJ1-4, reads EAQVTQNPRYLITVTGKKLTVTCSQNMNHEYMSWYRQDPGLGLRQIYYSMNVEVTDKGDVPEGYKVSRKEKRNFPLILESPSPNQTSLYFCASSRTGYNEKLFFGSGTQLSVL.

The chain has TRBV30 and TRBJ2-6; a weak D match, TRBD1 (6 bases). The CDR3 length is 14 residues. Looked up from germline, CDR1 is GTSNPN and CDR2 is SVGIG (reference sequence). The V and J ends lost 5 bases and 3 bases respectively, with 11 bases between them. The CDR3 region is CAWSTGNGANVLTF. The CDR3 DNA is TGTGCCTGGTCCACAGGGAATGGGGCCAACGTCCTGACTTTC.

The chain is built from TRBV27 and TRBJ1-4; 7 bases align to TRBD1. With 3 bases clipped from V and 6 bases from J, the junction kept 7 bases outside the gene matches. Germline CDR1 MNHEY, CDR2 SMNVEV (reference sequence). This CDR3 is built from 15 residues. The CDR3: CASSFSGQRDEKLFF. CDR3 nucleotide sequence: TGTGCCAGCAGTTTTTCGGGACAGAGAGATGAAAAACTGTTTTTT.